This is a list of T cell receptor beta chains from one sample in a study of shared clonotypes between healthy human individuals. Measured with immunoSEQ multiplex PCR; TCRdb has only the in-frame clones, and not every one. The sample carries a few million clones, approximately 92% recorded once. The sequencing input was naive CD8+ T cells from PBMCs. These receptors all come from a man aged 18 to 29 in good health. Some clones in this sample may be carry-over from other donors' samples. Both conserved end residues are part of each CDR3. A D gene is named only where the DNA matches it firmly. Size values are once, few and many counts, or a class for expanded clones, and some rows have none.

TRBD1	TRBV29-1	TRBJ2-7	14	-	CSVETRDRDYEQYF
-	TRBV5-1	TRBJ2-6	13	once	CASKEGGANVLTF
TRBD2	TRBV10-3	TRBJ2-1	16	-	CAIRTTSGSSYNEQFF
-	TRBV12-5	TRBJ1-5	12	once	CASGLGHQPQHF
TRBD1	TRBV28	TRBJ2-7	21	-	CASSFWPGPGQPQGVSYEQYF
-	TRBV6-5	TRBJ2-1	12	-	CASTSGENEQFF
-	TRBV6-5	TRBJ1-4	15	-	CASSPGPATNEKLFF
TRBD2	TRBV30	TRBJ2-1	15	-	CAWGPKREIGNEQFF
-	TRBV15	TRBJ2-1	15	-	CATSRGVEGHNEQFF
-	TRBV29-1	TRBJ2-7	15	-	CSVGFHRVGSYEQYF
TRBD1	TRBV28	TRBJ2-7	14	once	CASRRDRGGREQYF
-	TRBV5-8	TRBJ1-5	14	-	CASSRYRVNQPQHF
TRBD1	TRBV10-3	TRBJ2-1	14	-	CAISSGTVGNEQFF
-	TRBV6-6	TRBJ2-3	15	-	CASSYMREGTDTQYF
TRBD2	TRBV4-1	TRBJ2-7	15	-	CASSQAPGGAMEQYF
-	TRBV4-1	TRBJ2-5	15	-	CASSQTYRTSETQYF
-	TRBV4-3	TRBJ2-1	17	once	CASSPRRAKGLYNEQFF
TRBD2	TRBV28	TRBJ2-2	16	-	CASSRGVGLGTGELFF
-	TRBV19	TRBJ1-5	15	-	CASSSTGTQNQPQHF
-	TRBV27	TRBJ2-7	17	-	CASSLSVGDSGVNEQYF